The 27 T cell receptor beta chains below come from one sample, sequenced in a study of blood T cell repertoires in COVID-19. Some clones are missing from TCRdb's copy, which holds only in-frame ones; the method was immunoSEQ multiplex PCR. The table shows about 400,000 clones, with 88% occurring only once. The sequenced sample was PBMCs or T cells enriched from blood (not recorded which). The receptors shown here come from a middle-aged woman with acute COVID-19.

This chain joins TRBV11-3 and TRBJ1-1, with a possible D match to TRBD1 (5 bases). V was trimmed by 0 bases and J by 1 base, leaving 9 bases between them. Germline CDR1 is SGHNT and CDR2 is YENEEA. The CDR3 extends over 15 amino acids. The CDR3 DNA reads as TGTGCCAGCAGCTTAGATCCAGGGCCGAACACTGAAGCTTTCTTT. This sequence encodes CASSLDPGPNTEAFF. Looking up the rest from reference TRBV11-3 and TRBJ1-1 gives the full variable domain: EAGVVQSPRYKIIEKKQPVAFWCNPISGHNTLYWYLQNLGQGPELLIRYENEEAVDDSQLPKDRFSAERLKGVDSTLKIQPAELGDSAVYLCASSLDPGPNTEAFFGQGTRLTVV.

CDR3 loop: CASSSSGTNYGYTF. CDR3 nucleotide sequence: TGTGCCAGTAGTAGTTCCGGGACTAACTATGGCTACACCTTC. The chain carries TRBV19 and TRBJ1-2; D is uncertain. V was clipped by 4 bases and J by 0 bases, with 9 bases between them. The length of the CDR3 is 14 residues. Germline V gene data show CDR1 as LNHDA and CDR2 as SQIVND (reference sequence).

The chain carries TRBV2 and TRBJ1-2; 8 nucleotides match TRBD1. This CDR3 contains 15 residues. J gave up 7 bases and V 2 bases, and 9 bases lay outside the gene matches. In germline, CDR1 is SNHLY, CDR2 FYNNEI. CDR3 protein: CASSERGRGQSGYTF. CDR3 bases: TGTGCCAGCAGTGAAAGGGGCAGGGGGCAAAGTGGCTACACCTTC.

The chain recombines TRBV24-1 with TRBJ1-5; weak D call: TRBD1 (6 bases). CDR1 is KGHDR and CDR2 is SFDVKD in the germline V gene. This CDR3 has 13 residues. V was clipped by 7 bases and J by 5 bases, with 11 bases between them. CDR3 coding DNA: TGTGCCACCAGACAGGGTAGGGATCAGCCCCAGCATTTT. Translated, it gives CATRQGRDQPQHF.

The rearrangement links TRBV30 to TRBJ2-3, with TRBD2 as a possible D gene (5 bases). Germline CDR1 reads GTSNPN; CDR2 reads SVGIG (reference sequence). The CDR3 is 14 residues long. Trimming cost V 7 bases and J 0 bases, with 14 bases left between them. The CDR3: CASQDWTSTDTQYF. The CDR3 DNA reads TGTGCCTCCCAGGACTGGACTAGCACAGATACGCAGTATTTT. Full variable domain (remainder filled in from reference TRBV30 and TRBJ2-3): SQTIHQWPATLVQPVGSPLSLECTVEGTSNPNLYWYRQAAGRGLQLLFYSVGIGQISSEVPQNLSASRPQDRQFILSSKKLLLSDSGFYLCASQDWTSTDTQYFGPGTRLTVL.

This chain's CDR3 is CASSEKMDREQFF. CDR3 nucleotide sequence: TGTGCCAGCAGTGAAAAAATGGACAGGGAGCAGTTCTTC. This chain links TRBV6-1 with TRBJ2-1; the match to TRBD1 covers 7 bases. This CDR3 has 13 residues. V was clipped by 2 bases and J by 10 bases; unmatched bases: 5. Germline CDR1 reads MNHNS; CDR2 reads SASEGT.

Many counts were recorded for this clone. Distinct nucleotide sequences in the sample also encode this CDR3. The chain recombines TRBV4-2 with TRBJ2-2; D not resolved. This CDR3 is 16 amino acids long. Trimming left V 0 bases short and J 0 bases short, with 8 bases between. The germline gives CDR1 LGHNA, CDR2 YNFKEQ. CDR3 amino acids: CASSQDFRANTGELFF. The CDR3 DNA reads TGTGCCAGCAGCCAAGATTTTCGAGCGAACACCGGGGAGCTGTTTTTT.

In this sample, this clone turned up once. CDR3 amino acids: CASSLDRGFNGNTIYF. CDR3 bases: TGTGCCAGCAGCTTGGACAGGGGGTTTAATGGAAACACCATATATTTT. V gene TRBV5-4 combines with J gene TRBJ1-3, with TRBD1 matching 8 bases. After removal of 0 bases from V and 3 bases from J, the junction contained 5 bases not matched to a gene. Germline lookup yields CDR1 SGHNT and CDR2 YYREEE (reference sequence). CDR3 size: 16 residues.

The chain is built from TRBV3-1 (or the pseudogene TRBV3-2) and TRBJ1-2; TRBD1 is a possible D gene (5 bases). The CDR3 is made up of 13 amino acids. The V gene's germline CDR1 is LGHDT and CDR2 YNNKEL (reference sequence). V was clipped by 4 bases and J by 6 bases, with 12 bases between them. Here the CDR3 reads CASSPAGFDGYTF. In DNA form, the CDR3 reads TGTGCCAGCAGCCCGGCAGGGTTCGATGGCTACACCTTC.

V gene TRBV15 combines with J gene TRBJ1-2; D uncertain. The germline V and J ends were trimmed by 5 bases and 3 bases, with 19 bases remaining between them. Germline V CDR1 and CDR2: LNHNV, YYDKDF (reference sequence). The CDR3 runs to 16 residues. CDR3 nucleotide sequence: TGTGCCACCAGCCCGGGAGGGCAACTCGTCGACTATGGCTACACCTTC. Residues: CATSPGGQLVDYGYTF.

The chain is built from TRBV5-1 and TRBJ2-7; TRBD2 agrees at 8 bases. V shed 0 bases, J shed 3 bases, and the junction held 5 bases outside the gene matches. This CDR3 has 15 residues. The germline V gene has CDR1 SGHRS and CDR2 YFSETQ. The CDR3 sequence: CASSLGGGSDYEQYF. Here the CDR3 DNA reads TGCGCCAGCAGCTTGGGCGGGGGGTCGGACTACGAGCAGTACTTC.

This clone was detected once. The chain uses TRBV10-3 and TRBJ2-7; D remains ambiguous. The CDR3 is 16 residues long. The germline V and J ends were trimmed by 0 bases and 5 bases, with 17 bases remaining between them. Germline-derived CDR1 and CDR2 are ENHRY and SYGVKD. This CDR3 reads CAISESRLRVVDEQYF. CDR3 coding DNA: TGTGCCATCAGTGAGTCCCGTCTCCGGGTCGTGGACGAGCAGTACTTC.

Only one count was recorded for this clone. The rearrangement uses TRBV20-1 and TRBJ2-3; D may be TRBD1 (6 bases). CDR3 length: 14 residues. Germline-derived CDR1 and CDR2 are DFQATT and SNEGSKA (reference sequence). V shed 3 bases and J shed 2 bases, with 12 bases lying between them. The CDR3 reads CSASRGQITDTQYF. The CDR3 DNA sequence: TGCAGTGCTAGTCGAGGACAGATCACAGATACGCAGTATTTT.

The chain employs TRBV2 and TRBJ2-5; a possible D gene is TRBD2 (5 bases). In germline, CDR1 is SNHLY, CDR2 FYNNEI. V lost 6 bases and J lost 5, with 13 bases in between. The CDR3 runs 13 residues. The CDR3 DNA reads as TGTGCCAGCAGGGATTCGGGATGGGAGACCCAGTACTTC. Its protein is CASRDSGWETQYF.

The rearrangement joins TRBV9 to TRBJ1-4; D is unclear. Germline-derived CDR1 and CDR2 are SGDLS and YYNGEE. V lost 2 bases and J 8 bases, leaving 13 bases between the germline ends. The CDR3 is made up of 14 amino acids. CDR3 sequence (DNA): TGTGCCAGCAGCGTGTCGGTGGGAGAGGAAAAACTGTTTTTT. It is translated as CASSVSVGEEKLFF.

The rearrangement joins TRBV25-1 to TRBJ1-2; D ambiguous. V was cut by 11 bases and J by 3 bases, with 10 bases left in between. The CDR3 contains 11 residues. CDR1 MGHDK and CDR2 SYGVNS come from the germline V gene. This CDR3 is CAARVDYGYTF. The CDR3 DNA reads TGTGCCGCCCGGGTAGACTATGGCTACACCTTC.

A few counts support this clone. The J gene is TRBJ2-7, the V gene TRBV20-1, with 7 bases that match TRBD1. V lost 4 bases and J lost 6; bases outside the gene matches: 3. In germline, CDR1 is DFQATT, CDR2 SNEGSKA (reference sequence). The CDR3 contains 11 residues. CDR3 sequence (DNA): TGCAGTGCTACGAACAGGGGCGAGCAGTACTTC. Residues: CSATNRGEQYF.

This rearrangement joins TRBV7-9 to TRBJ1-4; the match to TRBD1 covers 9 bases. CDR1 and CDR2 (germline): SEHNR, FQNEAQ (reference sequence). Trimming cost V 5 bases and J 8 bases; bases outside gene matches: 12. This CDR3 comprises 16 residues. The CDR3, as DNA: TGTGCCAGCAGCCGCGGCCAAGACAGGGGGGGAGAAAAACTGTTTTTT. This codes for CASSRGQDRGGEKLFF.

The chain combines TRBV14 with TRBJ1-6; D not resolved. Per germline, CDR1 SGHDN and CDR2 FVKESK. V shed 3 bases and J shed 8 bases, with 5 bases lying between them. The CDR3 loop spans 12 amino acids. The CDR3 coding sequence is TGTGCCAGCAGCCACTCTGATTCACCCCTCCACTTT. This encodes CASSHSDSPLHF.

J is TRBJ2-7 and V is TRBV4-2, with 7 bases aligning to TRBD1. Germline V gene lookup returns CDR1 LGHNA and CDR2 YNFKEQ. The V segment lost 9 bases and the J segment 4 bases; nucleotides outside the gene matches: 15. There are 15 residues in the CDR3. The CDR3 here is CASSWDGTEDYEQYF. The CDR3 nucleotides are TGTGCCAGTTCGTGGGACGGGACAGAAGATTACGAGCAGTACTTC.

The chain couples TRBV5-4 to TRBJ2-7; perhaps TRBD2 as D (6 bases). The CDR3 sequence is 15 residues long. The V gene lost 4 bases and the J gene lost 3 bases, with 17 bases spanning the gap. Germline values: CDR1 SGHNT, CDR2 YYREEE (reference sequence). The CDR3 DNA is TGTGCCAGCAGCCGGGGAATGGGGGGAGACTACGAGCAGTACTTC. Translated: CASSRGMGGDYEQYF.

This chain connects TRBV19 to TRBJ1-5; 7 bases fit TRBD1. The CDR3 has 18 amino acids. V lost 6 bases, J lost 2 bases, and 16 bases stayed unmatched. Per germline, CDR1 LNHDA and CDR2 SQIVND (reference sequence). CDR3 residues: CASRPLRQGSRGNQPQHF. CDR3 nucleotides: TGTGCCAGTAGACCCTTGAGACAGGGAAGTCGGGGCAATCAGCCCCAGCATTTT.

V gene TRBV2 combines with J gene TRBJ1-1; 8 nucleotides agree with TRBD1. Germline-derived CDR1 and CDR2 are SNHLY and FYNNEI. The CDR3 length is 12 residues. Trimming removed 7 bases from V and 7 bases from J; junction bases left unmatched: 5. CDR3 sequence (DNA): TGTGCCAGCATCGACAGGGGAAATGAAGCTTTCTTT. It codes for CASIDRGNEAFF.

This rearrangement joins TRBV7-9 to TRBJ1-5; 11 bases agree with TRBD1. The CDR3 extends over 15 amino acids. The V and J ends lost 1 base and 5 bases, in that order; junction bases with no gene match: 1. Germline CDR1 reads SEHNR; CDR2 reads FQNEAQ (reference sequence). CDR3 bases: TGTGCCAGCAGCTTAGAGGGACAGGGGGATCAGCCCCAGCATTTT. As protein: CASSLEGQGDQPQHF.

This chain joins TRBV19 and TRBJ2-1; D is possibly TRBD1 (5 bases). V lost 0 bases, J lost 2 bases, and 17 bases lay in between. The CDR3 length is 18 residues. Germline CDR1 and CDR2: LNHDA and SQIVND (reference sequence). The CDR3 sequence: CASSIEMGRLTPYNEQFF. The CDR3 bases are TGTGCCAGTAGTATAGAAATGGGGCGGCTGACACCCTACAATGAGCAGTTCTTC. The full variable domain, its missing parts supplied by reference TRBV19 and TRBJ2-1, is DGGITQSPKYLFRKEGQNVTLSCEQNLNHDAMYWYRQDPGQGLRLIYYSQIVNDFQKGDIAEGYSVSREKKESFPLTVTSAQKNPTAFYLCASSIEMGRLTPYNEQFFGPGTRLTVL.

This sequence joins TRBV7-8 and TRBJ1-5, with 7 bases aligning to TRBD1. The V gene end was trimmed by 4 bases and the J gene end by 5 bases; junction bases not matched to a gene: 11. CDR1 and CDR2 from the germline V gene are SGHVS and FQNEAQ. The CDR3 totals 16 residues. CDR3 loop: CASSSDGTGADQPQHF. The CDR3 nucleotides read TGTGCCAGCAGCTCAGACGGTACAGGGGCGGATCAGCCCCAGCATTTT.

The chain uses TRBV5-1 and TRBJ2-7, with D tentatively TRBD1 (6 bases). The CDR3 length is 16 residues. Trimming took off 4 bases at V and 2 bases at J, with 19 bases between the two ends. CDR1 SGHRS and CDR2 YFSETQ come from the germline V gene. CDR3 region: CASSIRSGTLTYEQYF. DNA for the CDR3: TGCGCCAGCAGCATTCGGTCCGGGACACTCACCTACGAGCAGTACTTC.